This T cell receptor (beta chain) was identified in a study of cytomegalovirus exposure and HLA in healthy donors. PCR was performed using 60 Vbeta and 13 Jbeta primers. TCRdb's copy holds only in-frame clones and misses some; the assay was immunoSEQ multiplex PCR. The table lists fewer than 200,000 clones, around 74% of them singletons, with around 2.5% in the top ten. The CDR3 loop spans 10 amino acids. There are a few counts of this clone. Material for sequencing was PBMCs. V and J are TRBV6-7 and TRBJ2-2, with D possibly being TRBD2 (6 bases). TRBV6-7 is reported as an ORF; its role is uncertain. The origin of this receptor is a female donor in good health and CMV-seronegative. CDR3 coding DNA: TGTGAGGTGGGGGGAGGGGAGCTGTTTTTT. Translated, it gives CEVGGGELFF.